Here is one TCR beta chain with its context. The antigen is not known. This entry comes from a study of OX40 agonist ivuxolimab in advanced cancers. With autoimmune disease history or systemic immunosuppression, patients were excluded. Blood got drawn at baseline, again on cycle 4 day 1, and then on cycle 7 day 1. The repertoire was sequenced with immunoSEQ multiplex PCR; TCRdb's copy has only in-frame clones and lacks some. The sample holds roughly 65,000 clones, 80% to 90% seen once. Overall study findings and caveats: Some of the nonresponding patients also showed low levels of normalized T-cell clonal expansion. CD4+ and CD8+ T cells in blood underwent clonal expansion by week 6 at 0.1 to 3.0 mg/kg.

V lost 4 bases to trimming and J lost 3 bases, with 19 bases between them. The germline CDR1 and CDR2 sequences are SGHRS and YFSETQ. The CDR3 covers 17 residues. The chain is built from TRBV5-1 and TRBJ2-2; D perhaps matches TRBD2 (6 bases). This TCR was recovered from an adult with an advanced solid tumor such as melanoma, head and neck, liver or kidney cancer. The source material was CD4+ or CD8+ T cells sorted from blood, sampled in a trial of the OX40 agonist ivuxolimab. CDR3 bases: TGCGCCAGCAGCCCAAGCTTGAGGGGAGGTGACACCGGGGAGCTGTTTTTT. Encoded protein: CASSPSLRGGDTGELFF.